The 31 T cell receptor beta chains presented below share a single source sample, sequenced in a study of graft-versus-host responses after intestinal transplantation. Which antigens these TCRs recognize remains unknown. Using immunoSEQ multiplex PCR, the repertoire was profiled, and TCRdb retains in-frame clones only, with some absent. The data show tens of thousands of clones, about nine tenths seen once. Material: unstimulated CD4+ T cells sorted from spleen or lymph node cells, obtained before intestinal transplant. The receptors originated from a human donor who received an intestinal transplant.

The V gene is TRBV5-1, the J gene TRBJ2-3; D call uncertain. V lost 6 bases and J lost 0, with 8 bases in between. The germline gives CDR1 SGHRS, CDR2 YFSETQ. The CDR3 is 13 residues long. This CDR3 is CASTQTSTDTQYF. The CDR3 DNA sequence: TGCGCCAGCACCCAGACTAGCACAGATACGCAGTATTTT.

The rearrangement uses TRBV19 and TRBJ2-5; possible D gene TRBD1, 5 bases. CDR3 length equals 16 residues. V was trimmed by 1 base and J by 2 bases, leaving 14 bases between them. Germline values: CDR1 LNHDA, CDR2 SQIVND (reference sequence). CDR3 loop: CASSIVAGMWQETQYF. The CDR3 DNA reads as TGTGCCAGTAGTATAGTCGCAGGGATGTGGCAAGAGACCCAGTACTTC.

CDR3 amino acids: CASSQETSGGTYEQYF. DNA for the CDR3: TGCGCCAGCAGCCAAGAGACTAGCGGGGGAACCTACGAGCAGTACTTC. The gene calls are TRBV4-1 and TRBJ2-7; 12 bases line up with TRBD2. This CDR3 comprises 16 residues. With 0 bases clipped from V and 2 bases from J, the junction kept 2 bases outside the gene matches. In germline, CDR1 is MGHRA, CDR2 YSYEKL.

A single count supports this clone. The CDR3 is CASEKGGASVDTQYF. As DNA, the CDR3 is TGTGCCAGCGAGAAGGGGGGGGCCTCGGTAGATACGCAGTATTTT. This chain links TRBV9 with TRBJ2-3; TRBD2 is a possible D gene (7 bases). The V end was cut by 7 bases, the J end by 5 bases, with 20 bases between. CDR1 and CDR2 from the germline V gene are SGDLS and YYNGEE. This CDR3 comprises 15 residues.

The chain carries TRBV6-5 and TRBJ2-7; D may be TRBD2 (7 bases). V was shortened by 0 bases and J by 7 bases, with 19 bases between the two germline ends. This CDR3 spans 16 amino acids. Germline-derived CDR1 and CDR2 are MNHEY and SVGAGI. The CDR3 protein is CASSYSLAGALGEQYF. The CDR3 nucleotides are TGTGCCAGCAGTTACTCGCTGGCGGGGGCCCTGGGGGAGCAGTACTTC.

This clone came up a few times. The chain carries TRBV5-4 and TRBJ2-3; 9 positions match TRBD2. CDR3 length: 16 residues. The junction had 13 bases not matched to a gene; V was cut back by 6 bases and J by 5 bases. Germline V gives CDR1 SGHNT, CDR2 YYREEE (reference sequence). CDR3 bases: TGTGCCAGCACCCTTGGGCTGCGGGGGGGCCGAGATACGCAGTATTTT. Its translation: CASTLGLRGGRDTQYF. Supplemented by reference TRBV5-4 and TRBJ2-3, the full variable domain reads ETGVTQSPTHLIKTRGQQVTLRCSSQSGHNTVSWYQQALGQGPQFIFQYYREEENGRGNFPPRFSGLQFPNYSSELNVNALELDDSALYLCASTLGLRGGRDTQYFGPGTRLTVL.

The V call is TRBV10-3, the J call TRBJ2-1, with a tentative D call TRBD1 (5 bases). The CDR3 is made up of 16 amino acids. The V end lost 2 bases, the J end lost 7 bases, and 18 bases lay between the germline ends. The germline V gene has CDR1 ENHRY and CDR2 SYGVKD. CDR3 sequence (DNA): TGTGCCATCAGTGAGGCGAGGTGGACATTTATAAATGAGCAGTTCTTC. Its protein product is CAISEARWTFINEQFF.

The chain uses TRBV11-2 and TRBJ1-2; the match to TRBD1 covers 7 bases. CDR3 length equals 15 residues. V trimming: 1 base; J trimming: 4 bases; junction bases outside the gene matches: 6. CDR1 is SGHAT and CDR2 is FQNNGV in the germline V gene. The CDR3 region has the DNA TGTGCCAGCAGCTTAGGGAGGGGGCAGGTCTATGGCTACACCTTC. Protein sequence: CASSLGRGQVYGYTF.

The rearrangement uses TRBV13 and TRBJ2-1; 11 nucleotides line up with TRBD2. The CDR3 extends over 18 amino acids. V gave up 5 bases and J gave up 3 bases; unmatched junction bases: 12. Looked up from germline, CDR1 is PRHDT and CDR2 is FYEKMQ (reference sequence). The CDR3: CASSPEVWGTSGYNEQFF. CDR3 nucleotides: TGTGCCAGCAGCCCGGAGGTTTGGGGGACTAGCGGCTACAATGAGCAGTTCTTC.

J is TRBJ2-7 and V is TRBV9, with 7 nucleotides matching TRBD1. The CDR3 totals 14 residues. CDR1 and CDR2 (germline): SGDLS, YYNGEE. V lost 4 bases, J lost 7 bases, and 11 bases stayed unmatched. This chain's CDR3 is CASSPRGTDGEQYF. In nucleotides, the CDR3 is TGTGCCAGCAGCCCCCGTGGGACAGACGGGGAGCAGTACTTC.

V usage is TRBV7-6 and J usage is TRBJ1-6, with D perhaps matching TRBD1 (5 bases). The germline CDR1 and CDR2 sequences are SGHVS and FNYEAQ. Trimming pared 5 bases from V and 12 bases from J, leaving 11 bases between. The CDR3 runs to 12 residues. The CDR3, as DNA: TGTGCCAGCAGCCAAGGGCAGGGACCCCTCCACTTT. This encodes CASSQGQGPLHF.

The chain is built from TRBV29-1 and TRBJ2-5; possible D gene TRBD1, 5 bases. The CDR3 is 12 amino acids. Germline V gene sequence: CDR1 SQVTM, CDR2 ANQGSEA. V lost 7 bases and J 4 bases, leaving 13 bases between the germline ends. The CDR3 DNA reads as TGCAGCGGCGCTAGGGGTGCAGAGACCCAGTACTTC. This gives the protein CSGARGAETQYF.

The genes are TRBV6-6 and TRBJ2-5, with 8 bases fitting TRBD2. The germline V gene has CDR1 MNHNY and CDR2 SVGAGI (reference sequence). The CDR3 runs 13 residues. V shed 5 bases and J 7 bases; nucleotides not matched to a gene: 6. The CDR3 reads CASSQTSEGTQYF. CDR3 nucleotides: TGTGCCAGCAGTCAGACTAGCGAGGGGACCCAGTACTTC.

This clone came up once. The V call is TRBV9, the J call TRBJ1-4; the D gene is possibly TRBD1 (5 bases). Germline CDR1 and CDR2: SGDLS and YYNGEE. The CDR3 contains 14 residues. Trimming stripped 0 bases from V and 7 bases from J, with 10 bases between. The CDR3 loop reads CASSVEGSSEKLFF. The CDR3 DNA reads TGTGCCAGCAGCGTAGAGGGGTCGAGTGAAAAACTGTTTTTT. The whole variable domain, filled in from reference TRBV9 and TRBJ1-4, reads DSGVTQTPKHLITATGQRVTLRCSPRSGDLSVYWYQQSLDQGLQFLIQYYNGEERAKGNILERFSAQQFPDLHSELNLSSLELGDSALYFCASSVEGSSEKLFFGSGTQLSVL.

This sequence joins TRBV6-6 and TRBJ2-4; 7 nucleotides line up with TRBD1. This CDR3 is built from 15 residues. V trimming: 6 bases; J trimming: 2 bases; junction bases outside the gene matches: 7. Germline CDR1 reads MNHNY; CDR2 reads SVGAGI (reference sequence). This CDR3 is CASSPQGRSKNIQYF. The CDR3 DNA reads TGTGCCAGCAGCCCACAGGGGCGGTCCAAAAACATTCAGTACTTC.

As for this clone: One end of the junction fails to match germline, which may point to a read error. This sequence joins TRBV5-6 and TRBJ1-3; D possibly corresponds to TRBD1 (6 bases). This CDR3 has 15 residues. CDR1 and CDR2 from the germline V gene are SGHDT and YYEEEE. The DNA of the CDR3 is TGTGTCAGCAGCATCCCCGGGGGGCCTGGAAACACCATATATTTT. This gives the protein CVSSIPGGPGNTIYF.

V is TRBV6-4 and J is TRBJ1-2, with 10 bases identical to TRBD1. V was clipped by 6 bases and J by 8 bases; unmatched bases: 9. The CDR3 runs to 14 residues. Germline CDR1 reads MRHNA; CDR2 reads SNTAGT. CDR3 DNA sequence: TGTGCCAGCAGCCCCGGGACAGGGGCTGGGGGCTACACCTTC. Translated: CASSPGTGAGGYTF.

This rearrangement joins TRBV5-6 to TRBJ2-1; a weak D match, TRBD1 (5 bases). Trimming shortened V by 0 bases and J by 7 bases, and 8 bases separated the two germline ends. Germline CDR1 SGHDT, CDR2 YYEEEE. This CDR3 region has 13 residues. DNA for the CDR3: TGTGCCAGCAGCTTGGGGGCAGGGAATGAGCAGTTCTTC. Translation: CASSLGAGNEQFF.

The chain links TRBV11-2 to TRBJ2-2; D uncertain. The CDR3 is 15 amino acids. With 6 bases removed from V and 1 base from J, the gap between germline ends came to 12 bases. Germline loops: CDR1 SGHAT, CDR2 FQNNGV. The CDR3 protein is CASRRLPLNTGELFF. CDR3 coding DNA: TGTGCCAGCAGGCGACTCCCCCTGAACACCGGGGAGCTGTTTTTT.

The rearrangement uses TRBV5-4 and TRBJ2-7; weak D call: TRBD2 (5 bases). Per germline, CDR1 SGHNT and CDR2 YYREEE (reference sequence). The germline V and J ends were trimmed by 2 bases and 5 bases, with 26 bases remaining between them. This CDR3 comprises 18 residues. The DNA of the CDR3 is TGTGCCAGCAGCTTCCCTACCGTTCGAGAGGGCCCGACCAACGAGCAGTACTTC. It encodes CASSFPTVREGPTNEQYF.

The gene calls are TRBV5-6 and TRBJ1-4; possibly TRBD1 for D (6 bases). Germline assignment: CDR1 SGHDT and CDR2 YYEEEE. Trimming stripped 4 bases from V and 8 bases from J, with 21 bases between. The CDR3 runs to 16 residues. In DNA form, the CDR3 reads TGTGCCAGCAGCCCCGCTGGCAGGGGCGTTGGGGAAAAACTGTTTTTT. Its translation: CASSPAGRGVGEKLFF. Drawing the rest from reference TRBV5-6 and TRBJ1-4, the complete variable domain is DAGVTQSPTHLIKTRGQQVTLRCSPKSGHDTVSWYQQALGQGPQFIFQYYEEEERQRGNFPDRFSGHQFPNYSSELNVNALLLGDSALYLCASSPAGRGVGEKLFFGSGTQLSVL.

The chain is built from TRBV11-1 and TRBJ1-1; 10 nucleotides agree with TRBD1. The CDR3 sequence is 15 residues long. The ends lost 5 bases at V and 6 bases at J; junction bases unmatched: 9. The germline CDR1 and CDR2 sequences are SGHAT and FQDESV (reference sequence). The DNA for the CDR3 is TGTGCCAGCAGCATTTCAGGGACAGGGGCGGCTGAAGCTTTCTTT. Protein sequence: CASSISGTGAAEAFF.

The J gene is TRBJ2-1, the V gene TRBV6-6; perhaps TRBD2 as D (5 bases). The CDR3 sequence is 13 residues long. V was shortened by 2 bases and J by 8 bases, with 10 bases between the two germline ends. Germline loops: CDR1 MNHNY, CDR2 SVGAGI (reference sequence). This CDR3 reads CASSYPGRDEQFF. The DNA of the CDR3 is TGTGCCAGCAGTTACCCGGGAAGGGATGAGCAGTTCTTC.

This sequence joins TRBV7-8 and TRBJ1-1; D unclear. V was pared by 4 bases and J by 1 base, with 19 bases between. The CDR3 length is 17 residues. The germline V gene encodes CDR1 SGHVS and CDR2 FQNEAQ. In DNA form, the CDR3 reads TGTGCCAGCAGCTCCCGCGGAGTATTAACCGAGAACACTGAAGCTTTCTTT. Amino acid sequence: CASSSRGVLTENTEAFF.

The V call is TRBV15, the J call TRBJ1-4; possible D gene TRBD1, 6 bases. There are 14 residues in the CDR3. The V gene's germline CDR1 is LNHNV and CDR2 YYDKDF (reference sequence). The V end was cut by 1 base, the J end by 8 bases, with 11 bases between. The CDR3: CATSRGRTAEKLFF. The CDR3 bases are TGTGCCACCAGCAGAGGAAGGACAGCCGAAAAACTGTTTTTT.

The chain couples TRBV4-1 to TRBJ2-3; TRBD2 agrees at 10 bases. The CDR3 is 15 amino acids. In germline, CDR1 is MGHRA, CDR2 YSYEKL. V shed 0 bases and J 7 bases; nucleotides not matched to a gene: 4. CDR3 residues: CASSQEGAGGYTQYF. The DNA for the CDR3 is TGCGCCAGCAGCCAAGAAGGAGCGGGGGGGTATACGCAGTATTTT.

V is TRBV5-1 and J is TRBJ2-3; D unclear. The length of the CDR3 is 16 residues. The germline gives CDR1 SGHRS, CDR2 YFSETQ. The ends were cut back, 0 bases at V and 3 bases at J, with 14 bases in the middle. The CDR3 sequence: CASSLGRGIRTDTQYF. The CDR3 coding sequence is TGCGCCAGCAGCTTGGGGCGCGGCATAAGGACAGATACGCAGTATTTT.

The J gene is TRBJ1-1, the V gene TRBV7-9; weak D call: TRBD1 (6 bases). Looked up from germline, CDR1 is SEHNR and CDR2 is FQNEAQ (reference sequence). CDR3 size: 14 residues. V was cut by 2 bases and J by 3 bases, with 10 bases left in between. The CDR3 loop is CASSLTGMYTEAFF. CDR3 sequence (DNA): TGTGCCAGCAGCTTAACAGGGATGTACACTGAAGCTTTCTTT. The whole variable domain, filled in from reference TRBV7-9 and TRBJ1-1, reads DTGVSQNPRHKITKRGQNVTFRCDPISEHNRLYWYRQTLGQGPEFLTYFQNEAQLEKSRLLSDRFSAERPKGSFSTLEIQRTEQGDSAMYLCASSLTGMYTEAFFGQGTRLTVV.

This chain connects TRBV7-3 to TRBJ1-2, with TRBD1 matching over 7 bases. This CDR3 spans 15 amino acids. Germline assignment: CDR1 SGHTA and CDR2 FQGTGA. J lost 7 bases, V lost 0 bases, and 8 bases had no gene match. CDR3 protein: CASSLTRDSSGGYTF. The CDR3 DNA follows: TGTGCCAGCAGCTTAACCCGGGACAGTTCAGGTGGCTACACCTTC.

V and J are TRBV15 and TRBJ2-1; TRBD2 matches 12 bases. The trim removed 4 bases at V and 7 bases at J, leaving 11 bases unmatched. The CDR3 has 17 residues. Germline V CDR1 and CDR2: LNHNV, YYDKDF (reference sequence). In DNA form, the CDR3 reads TGTGCCACCAGCACAATGGCTAGCGGGGGGGCTTTGAATGAGCAGTTCTTC. Protein sequence: CATSTMASGGALNEQFF.

The chain links TRBV5-1 to TRBJ1-2; TRBD1 agrees at 10 bases. The CDR3 length is 15 residues. V lost 0 bases, J lost 8 bases, and 7 bases stayed unmatched. CDR1 SGHRS and CDR2 YFSETQ come from the germline V gene. In DNA form, the CDR3 reads TGCGCCAGCAGCTTGGGGACAGGGGGAGGATGGGGCTACACCTTC. Translated: CASSLGTGGGWGYTF.